This T cell receptor beta chain was sequenced in a study of T cells after yellow fever vaccination. As for this clonotype: Its antigen remains unknown.

The germline V and J ends were trimmed by 2 bases and 5 bases, with 9 bases remaining between them. Per germline, CDR1 SEHNR and CDR2 FQNEAQ (reference sequence). This CDR3 region has 13 residues. The study, taken as a whole, reports: FACS-sorted repertoires could contain abundant clonotypes contaminating from the bulk population. Researchers noted that a small share of clonotypes showed up in both CD4 and CD8 compartments.

As TCR cDNA was made by 5'RACE template switching, a universal primer site and UMIs were added. TCRdb re-analysed the 5' RACE reads in MiXCR, keeping a single row per CDR3 protein. In the table there are under 700,000 distinct CDR3 sequences, less than 20% of which are singletons. The sample in question was PBMCs, obtained 5 to 6 days after the first yellow fever vaccination. The V and J genes are TRBV7-9 and TRBJ1-2, with D uncertain. This TCR was recovered from a man aged 18-30 years who received the YFV17D yellow fever vaccine. The CDR3 sequence: CASSLKREYGYTF. DNA for the CDR3: TGTGCCAGCAGCTTAAAGAGGGAGTATGGCTACACCTTC.